The present entry profiles one TCR beta chain with its context. Assay used: immunoSEQ multiplex PCR; TCRdb lists only in-frame clones, some missing. Of about 150,000 clones listed, approximately 88% are singletons. Stated time point: blood 2 weeks post-SBRT. Sample treatment: 15 Gy SBRT to primary tumor, nephrectomy 4 weeks later. This entry belongs to a study of radiation and T cells in renal cell carcinoma. The sample consisted of blood, taken from a patient whose treatment included radiotherapy and nephrectomy. The TCR sequence derives from a woman aged 50 to 60 with renal cell carcinoma.

CDR3 DNA: TGTGCCAGCGGCTTTGGTGGGGCTAGCGGAGAGACCCAGTACTTC. It encodes CASGFGGASGETQYF. The rearrangement links TRBV6-5 to TRBJ2-5; 7 bases line up with TRBD2. From germline, CDR1 is MNHEY and CDR2 SVGAGI. The length of the CDR3 is 15 residues. Trimming at V came to 8 bases and at J to 4 bases, leaving 13 bases not matched to a gene.